This entry describes one TCR beta chain. Its binding antigen is unknown. Base qualities are not at hand, and no much larger clone is one base apart. The junction shows trimming of 0 bases on V and 1 base on J, plus 9 bases between the germline ends. The CDR3 holds 15 amino acids from the cysteine to the phenylalanine. Only CDR3 DNA remains: 45 bases, in frame from the first base. In the germline V gene (reference sequence), CDR1 corresponds to LGHDT and CDR2 to YNNKEL. This entry is derived from a study of Ad26.COV2.S vaccination and SARS-CoV-2 variants (dated by TCRdb to the early 2020s). Regarding the research as a whole: Donors in the vaccine arm were drawn from COV1001, a multicentre, randomized, double-blind, placebo-controlled phase I-IIa trial testing Ad26.COV2.S in healthy adults. TCRbeta repertoire sequencing was used to assess the specificity and breadth of SARS-CoV-2-reactive T cell receptors after Ad26.COV2.S vaccination. The TCR-sequenced set comprised approximately 32 samples: around 20 Ad26.COV2.S vaccine recipients, 5 placebo recipients and 8 SARS-CoV-2 convalescent individuals. Dosing of Ad26.COV2.S was intramuscular, at either 5x10^10 or 1x10^11 viral particles, delivered as one shot or as two shots spaced 56 days apart. Trial participants were randomized into five groups of five: low-dose or high-dose Ad26.COV2.S given once or twice, or placebo on both occasions. Throughout the experiments and outcome assessment, investigators stayed blinded to trial group allocation.

TCRbeta CDR3 regions were sequenced with the immunoSEQ Assay. After extraction, genomic DNA underwent amplification by bias-controlled multiplex PCR, followed by high-throughput sequencing. From the authors' description of their analysis: To quantify the absolute abundance of every unique TCRbeta CDR3 region, sequences were collapsed and filtered. T cell fraction was estimated by normalizing TCRbeta template counts to usable DNA, with usable DNA measured through amplification of reference genes found in all nucleated cells. Repertoire TCRs were annotated as SARS-CoV-2-specific by exact matching of V gene, CDR3 amino acid sequence and J gene to a known reactive TCR set. MIRA supplied the reference SARS-CoV-2 TCR set, which was filtered for enrichment in COVID-19-positive ImmuneCODE repertoires so that public or cross-reactive TCRs were removed. Using the MIRA antigens, annotated TCRs were further analysed by specific ORF or by position within an ORF. Depth was the summed frequency of annotated unique rearrangements, while breadth was defined as annotated unique rearrangements over total unique productive rearrangements. Two-sided Wilcoxon rank-sum tests were used to compare TCR breadth between groups. TCRdb took over this immuneACCESS table, retaining in-frame rearrangements with V and J assigned. Such tables are incomplete; in checked studies, under half of the missing clones stem from an unresolved V gene, and the remainder is unexplained. The DNA was the basis for D and trimming; V, J and clone size are from that table. This sample holds about 400,000 clones; under 90% were observed only once. About 7.4% of the sample comes from the top ten.

The meaning of the sample's treatment or condition label: some 19 received Ad26.COV2.S at low or high dose, single or two shots; 5 received placebo; per-sample allocation not given. For vaccine and placebo recipients, the sequenced repertoires came from samples collected on day 63 after the first injection. Cohort 1b enrolled some 25 adults aged 18-55 years at a single site in Boston, USA, between 29 July and 7 August 2020. Ad26.COV2.S consisted of a replication-incompetent adenovirus type 26 vector by which a prefusion-stabilized SARS-CoV-2 spike protein from the original Wuhan strain was expressed. Summary of the overall study and its limitations: The study lacked the statistical power to compare responses across vaccine doses or regimens. Vaccine and placebo recipients had similar non-spike TCR breadth, a finding consistent with the vaccine containing only spike. After vaccination, spike-specific CD8+ and CD4+ T cell responses were reported to show substantial breadth. Compared with placebo recipients, Ad26.COV2.S recipients showed higher spike-specific TCR breadth (P = 0.0014). The authors noted that total T cell responses may have been underestimated by the TCR breadth and depth analyses.

This material consisted of peripheral blood, taken in a trial of Ad26.COV2.S vaccine versus placebo. This receptor chain uses TRBV3-1 (or the pseudogene TRBV3-2) and TRBJ1-1; the D segment cannot be called with confidence. This receptor was obtained from a person between 18 and 65 years old who received the Ad26.COV2.S COVID-19 vaccine or a placebo. The DNA reads TGTGCCAGCAGCCAAGATATTTGGAGGAACACTGAAGCTTTCTTT. This translates into CASSQDIWRNTEAFF.